The next 27 T cell receptor beta chains were all read from a single sample in a study of cytomegalovirus exposure and HLA in healthy donors. The PCR employed 60 Vbeta primers together with 13 Jbeta primers. Profiling relied on immunoSEQ multiplex PCR, and the TCRdb table lists in-frame clones only, not all of them. The table lists approximately 120,000 clones, around 85% of them singletons, with under 7% in the top ten. The sample was PBMCs. All receptors derive from a woman in her 30s in good health and CMV-seropositive.

In this sample, this clone turned up a few times. V is TRBV7-9 and J is TRBJ2-5; a possible D gene is TRBD1 (6 bases). V dropped 8 bases and J dropped 5 bases, with 15 bases sitting between them. Germline assignment: CDR1 SEHNR and CDR2 FQNEAQ (reference sequence). The CDR3 loop spans 13 amino acids. CDR3 nucleotide sequence: TGTGCCAGCGCAAAGCAGGGGTTGGAGACCCAGTACTTC. Translated, it gives CASAKQGLETQYF.

The rearrangement links TRBV2 to TRBJ1-2; a possible D gene is TRBD1 (6 bases). The CDR3 runs 14 residues. Germline V CDR1 and CDR2: SNHLY, FYNNEI. V was trimmed by 2 bases and J by 4 bases, leaving 11 bases between them. Here the CDR3 DNA reads TGTGCCAGCAGTGAAAGGAAACAGGGCTATGGCTACACCTTC. Translation: CASSERKQGYGYTF. Filled out from reference TRBV2 and TRBJ1-2, the complete variable domain reads EPEVTQTPSHQVTQMGQEVILRCVPISNHLYFYWYRQILGQKVEFLVSFYNNEISEKSEIFDDQFSVERPDGSNFTLKIRSTKLEDSAMYFCASSERKQGYGYTFGSGTRLTVV.

The V gene is TRBV5-6, the J gene TRBJ2-1; D possibly corresponds to TRBD1 (5 bases). V was pared by 0 bases and J by 4 bases, with 5 bases between. CDR1 SGHDT and CDR2 YYEEEE come from the germline V gene. The CDR3 totals 13 residues. CDR3: CASSLDRYNEQFF. CDR3 coding DNA: TGTGCCAGCAGCTTGGACAGGTACAATGAGCAGTTCTTC.

The chain links TRBV6-1 to TRBJ1-5; no clear D gene. Trimming removed 0 bases at V and 4 bases at J, with 13 bases between. The CDR3 is 16 residues long. The germline V gene encodes CDR1 MNHNS and CDR2 SASEGT. The CDR3 spells CASSEAEGLYNQPQHF. CDR3 DNA sequence: TGTGCCAGCAGTGAAGCCGAAGGACTGTATAATCAGCCCCAGCATTTT.

This clone was recorded a few times. J is TRBJ1-1 and V is TRBV5-1; D gene unclear. This CDR3 is built from 14 residues. Trimming cost V 4 bases and J 1 base, with 11 bases left between them. Germline CDR1 reads SGHRS; CDR2 reads YFSETQ. This chain's CDR3 is CASSHGVPNTEAFF. The CDR3, as DNA: TGCGCCAGCAGCCACGGGGTTCCGAACACTGAAGCTTTCTTT.

The gene calls are TRBV5-6 and TRBJ2-3; 7 nucleotides line up with TRBD2. With 3 bases clipped from V and 8 bases from J, the junction kept 12 bases outside the gene matches. Looked up from germline, CDR1 is SGHDT and CDR2 is YYEEEE. CDR3 length equals 15 residues. Here the CDR3 reads CASSSTWGEGATQYF. CDR3 DNA: TGTGCCAGCAGCTCCACGTGGGGGGAGGGCGCTACGCAGTATTTT. The full variable domain, with the rest looked up from reference TRBV5-6 and TRBJ2-3, is DAGVTQSPTHLIKTRGQQVTLRCSPKSGHDTVSWYQQALGQGPQFIFQYYEEEERQRGNFPDRFSGHQFPNYSSELNVNALLLGDSALYLCASSSTWGEGATQYFGPGTRLTVL.

The V gene is TRBV2, the J gene TRBJ1-2; 9 nucleotides match TRBD1. V gave up 8 bases and J gave up 0 bases; unmatched junction bases: 7. The CDR3 is 15 residues long. Per germline, CDR1 SNHLY and CDR2 FYNNEI. DNA for the CDR3: TGTGCCAGCGTAGGACAGGGGTTAGCTAACTATGGCTACACCTTC. It codes for CASVGQGLANYGYTF.

The rearrangement links TRBV18 to TRBJ1-5; D not resolved. The CDR3 contains 15 residues. Per germline, CDR1 KGHSH and CDR2 LQKENI. Trimming cost V 3 bases and J 0 bases, with 9 bases left between them. CDR3 nucleotide sequence: TGTGCCAGCTCACCGGGAGGGAATAGCAATCAGCCCCAGCATTTT. This sequence encodes CASSPGGNSNQPQHF.

This chain joins TRBV18 and TRBJ2-5, with D perhaps TRBD2 (5 bases). Germline CDR1 is KGHSH and CDR2 is LQKENI. The CDR3 runs to 13 residues. Trimming removed 8 bases from V and 3 bases from J, with 13 bases in between. The CDR3 region is CASTPFGKETQYF. The CDR3 bases are TGTGCCAGCACCCCCTTCGGGAAAGAGACCCAGTACTTC.

The chain uses TRBV29-1 and TRBJ2-1, with D perhaps TRBD2 (5 bases). The CDR3 runs to 13 residues. V was pared by 4 bases and J by 10 bases, with 17 bases between. Looked up from germline, CDR1 is SQVTM and CDR2 is ANQGSEA. As DNA, the CDR3 is TGCAGCGTTGGTAGACTACTCGGCGACGAGCAGTTCTTC. Its translation is CSVGRLLGDEQFF.

The genes are TRBV28 and TRBJ1-1, with D unresolved. CDR1 and CDR2 (germline): MDHEN, SYDVKM. CDR3 size: 13 residues. V lost 3 bases and J 0 bases, leaving 5 bases between the germline ends. The CDR3 DNA reads TGTGCCAGCAGTTTCACAGTGAACACTGAAGCTTTCTTT. Protein sequence: CASSFTVNTEAFF.

The chain combines TRBV28 with TRBJ2-5; TRBD1 matches at 8 bases. Germline loops: CDR1 MDHEN, CDR2 SYDVKM. Trimming at V came to 6 bases and at J to 2 bases, leaving 11 bases not matched to a gene. The CDR3 has 16 residues. The CDR3 coding sequence is TGTGCCAGCAGGGCAGGGGGCATGGGGAGGCAAGAGACCCAGTACTTC. Protein sequence: CASRAGGMGRQETQYF.

This rearrangement joins TRBV9 to TRBJ2-7; D is undetermined. Germline lookup yields CDR1 SGDLS and CDR2 YYNGEE. V gave up 3 bases and J gave up 0 bases, with 10 bases separating them. The CDR3 consists of 14 residues. The DNA of the CDR3 is TGTGCCAGCAGCGCCGACACCACCTCCTACGAGCAGTACTTC. This sequence encodes CASSADTTSYEQYF.

This clone has more than one count but fewer than ten. The V and J genes are TRBV5-4 and TRBJ2-5, with 8 bases aligning to TRBD1. The V and J ends lost 4 bases and 2 bases, in that order; junction bases with no gene match: 4. CDR3 length equals 14 residues. CDR1 and CDR2 from the germline V gene are SGHNT and YYREEE (reference sequence). This CDR3 reads CASSKGQDQETQYF. The CDR3 DNA reads as TGTGCCAGCAGCAAGGGACAGGATCAAGAGACCCAGTACTTC. Drawing the rest from reference TRBV5-4 and TRBJ2-5, the complete variable domain is ETGVTQSPTHLIKTRGQQVTLRCSSQSGHNTVSWYQQALGQGPQFIFQYYREEENGRGNFPPRFSGLQFPNYSSELNVNALELDDSALYLCASSKGQDQETQYFGPGTRLLVL.

The gene calls are TRBV19 and TRBJ1-1; perhaps TRBD1 as D (5 bases). This CDR3 has 13 amino acids. The V end lost 5 bases, the J end lost 5 bases, and 12 bases lay between the germline ends. Germline V CDR1 and CDR2: LNHDA, SQIVND (reference sequence). Here the CDR3 DNA reads TGTGCCAGTAGTCTGGGGCCCCTAACTGAAGCTTTCTTT. Protein sequence: CASSLGPLTEAFF.

The chain carries TRBV2 and TRBJ2-6, with a weak D call TRBD1 (5 bases). Germline CDR1 and CDR2: SNHLY and FYNNEI. V lost 6 bases and J lost 4, with 13 bases in between. CDR3 length: 15 residues. The CDR3 loop reads CASSTTVIGANVLTF. The DNA of the CDR3 is TGTGCCAGCAGCACGACAGTTATCGGGGCCAACGTCCTGACTTTC.

V and J are TRBV6-5 and TRBJ2-7; TRBD1 agrees at 7 bases. The V gene's germline CDR1 is MNHEY and CDR2 SVGAGI. The CDR3 contains 15 residues. The ends lost 2 bases at V and 2 bases at J; junction bases unmatched: 6. The CDR3 here is CASSYDRDRTYEQYF. In DNA, the CDR3 is TGTGCCAGCAGTTACGATCGGGACAGAACCTACGAGCAGTACTTC.

V and J are TRBV27 and TRBJ1-6; D gene unclear. Trimming left V 8 bases short and J 5 bases short, with 10 bases between. The CDR3 extends over 13 amino acids. Germline V gene sequence: CDR1 MNHEY, CDR2 SMNVEV (reference sequence). CDR3 in amino acids: CASGREDNSPLHF. The CDR3 bases are TGTGCCAGCGGGAGGGAGGATAATTCACCCCTCCACTTT.

The chain has TRBV6-5 and TRBJ1-1; no firm D call. V was trimmed by 11 bases and J by 3 bases, leaving 13 bases between them. CDR3 length equals 12 residues. The germline V gene encodes CDR1 MNHEY and CDR2 SVGAGI. The CDR3 loop is CAPRCFDTEAFF. The CDR3 DNA reads as TGTGCCCCCAGATGTTTTGACACTGAAGCTTTCTTT.

The chain couples TRBV7-2 to TRBJ2-7; D is possibly TRBD2 (5 bases). With 2 bases removed from V and 0 bases from J, the gap between germline ends came to 8 bases. Germline V gene sequence: CDR1 SGHTA, CDR2 FQGNSA. This CDR3 comprises 14 residues. This CDR3 reads CASSLRTDSYEQYF. CDR3 DNA: TGTGCCAGCAGCTTAAGGACTGACTCCTACGAGCAGTACTTC.

The CDR3 region is CASSLASSYNSPLHF. The CDR3 DNA reads TGCGCCAGCAGCTTGGCTAGCTCCTATAATTCACCCCTCCACTTT. The chain employs TRBV5-1 and TRBJ1-6, with D unclear. Trimming took 0 bases from V and 0 from J, leaving 4 bases between them. CDR1 and CDR2 from the germline V gene are SGHRS and YFSETQ. The CDR3 runs to 15 residues. Combining the CDR3 with reference TRBV5-1 and TRBJ1-6 gives the whole variable domain KAGVTQTPRYLIKTRGQQVTLSCSPISGHRSVSWYQQTPGQGLQFLFEYFSETQRNKGNFPGRFSGRQFSNSRSEMNVSTLELGDSALYLCASSLASSYNSPLHFGNGTRLTVT.

This chain connects TRBV10-1 to TRBJ2-7, with D possibly TRBD2 on 5 matching bases. The CDR3 runs 13 residues. V gave up 6 bases and J gave up 0 bases, with 9 bases separating them. Germline-derived CDR1 and CDR2 are WNHNN and SYGVQD (reference sequence). CDR3 nucleotide sequence: TGCGCCAGCAGCGCCGGGAACTCCTACGAGCAGTACTTC. Translated, it gives CASSAGNSYEQYF.

The gene calls are TRBV29-1 and TRBJ2-3; tentatively, D is TRBD2 (5 bases). The germline V and J ends were trimmed by 5 bases and 5 bases, with 11 bases remaining between them. Germline CDR1 is SQVTM and CDR2 is ANQGSEA. CDR3 length: 12 residues. The CDR3 here is CSVLSGVDTQYF. The DNA of the CDR3 is TGCAGCGTTCTCTCCGGGGTAGATACGCAGTATTTT.

The chain is built from TRBV6-1 and TRBJ1-5, with D maybe TRBD1 (6 bases). The V gene's germline CDR1 is MNHNS and CDR2 SASEGT. V dropped 3 bases and J dropped 1 base, with 10 bases sitting between them. The CDR3 is 15 residues long. The DNA for the CDR3 is TGTGCCAGCAGTGAGGGGACAACCAGCAATCAGCCCCAGCATTTT. Translated: CASSEGTTSNQPQHF.

CDR3 sequence: CASSGEEEQFF. CDR3 bases: TGTGCCAGCAGTGGAGAGGAGGAGCAGTTCTTC. J is TRBJ2-1 and V is TRBV2; no definite D call. V was cut by 4 bases and J by 10 bases, with 8 bases left in between. Germline V gene lookup returns CDR1 SNHLY and CDR2 FYNNEI. This CDR3 is 11 amino acids long.

V gene TRBV19 combines with J gene TRBJ2-7; 10 bases line up with TRBD2. In germline, CDR1 is LNHDA, CDR2 SQIVND (reference sequence). The CDR3 has 14 residues. V gave up 5 bases and J gave up 3 bases; unmatched junction bases: 4. CDR3 loop: CASSPSGGVYEQYF. CDR3 bases: TGTGCCAGTAGTCCCAGCGGGGGGGTCTACGAGCAGTACTTC.

As regards this clone: Other DNA sequences in the sample encode the same CDR3. The CDR3 reads CASSIGTGNTEAFF. The DNA for the CDR3 is TGTGCCAGTAGTATAGGAACAGGGAACACTGAAGCTTTCTTT. The chain couples TRBV19 to TRBJ1-1; maybe TRBD1 (5 bases). The V and J ends lost 1 base and 1 base respectively, with 7 bases between them. This CDR3 has 14 residues. Germline-derived CDR1 and CDR2 are LNHDA and SQIVND (reference sequence).